Given below is one T cell receptor (beta chain) in context. The data were taken from a study of breast tumors, draining lymph nodes, adjacent tissues. TCRdb independently ran MiXCR on the multiplex PCR reads; one entry per CDR3 protein. This sample has tens of thousands of distinct CDR3 sequences, with approximately 31% found just once. Breast cancer patients provided tissue from their axillary draining lymph nodes. The sample taken for sequencing was axillary lymph node tissue. The source is a female donor with breast cancer. Some clones in this sample may be carry-over from other donors' samples.

The CDR3 reads CSARVSGRYNEQFF. CDR3 DNA sequence: TGCAGTGCTAGAGTAAGCGGGAGATACAATGAGCAGTTCTTC. The chain links TRBV20-1 to TRBJ2-1, with 8 bases identical to TRBD2. The length of the CDR3 is 14 residues. Germline trimming cut 1 base from V and 4 bases from J; bases unmatched to any gene: 3. CDR1 and CDR2 from the germline V gene are DFQATT and SNEGSKA (reference sequence).